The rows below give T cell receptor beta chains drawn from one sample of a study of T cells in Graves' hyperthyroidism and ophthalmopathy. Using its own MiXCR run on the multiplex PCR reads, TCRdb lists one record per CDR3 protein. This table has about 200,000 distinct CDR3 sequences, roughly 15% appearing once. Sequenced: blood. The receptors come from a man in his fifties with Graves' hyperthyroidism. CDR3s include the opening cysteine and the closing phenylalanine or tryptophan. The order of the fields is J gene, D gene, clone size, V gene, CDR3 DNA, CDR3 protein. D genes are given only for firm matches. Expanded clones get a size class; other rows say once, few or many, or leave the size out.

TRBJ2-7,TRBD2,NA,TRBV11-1,TGTGCCAGCAGGTCTAGCGGGAGGTACGAGCAGTACTTC,CASRSSGRYEQYF
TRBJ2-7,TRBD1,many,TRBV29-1,TGCAGCGTCCTTCCGGGACAGGGGCTGAGGGACTCCTACGAGCAGTACTTC,CSVLPGQGLRDSYEQYF
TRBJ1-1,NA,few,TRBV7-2,TGTGCCAGCAGCTACCGGGGCTGGAACACTGAAGCTTTCTTT,CASSYRGWNTEAFF
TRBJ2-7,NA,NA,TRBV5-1,TGCGCCAGCAGCTTGAACTACCCCTCCTACGAGCAGTACTTC,CASSLNYPSYEQYF
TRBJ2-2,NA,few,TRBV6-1,TGTGCCAGCACCTCAGCCGAGGGTAGCACCGGGGAGCTGTTTTTT,CASTSAEGSTGELFF
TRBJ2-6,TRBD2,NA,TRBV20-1,TGCAGTGGGGGAGGGTCTGGGGCCAACGTCCTGACTTTC,CSGGGSGANVLTF
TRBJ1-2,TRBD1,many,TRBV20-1,TGCAGTGGACAGGGAAATGGCTACACCTTC,CSGQGNGYTF
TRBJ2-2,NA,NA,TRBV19,TGTGCCAGTAGTCCCTCAGGGGCCTTCGGGGGTTTGGGGGAGCTGTTTTTT,CASSPSGAFGGLGELFF
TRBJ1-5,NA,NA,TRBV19,TGTGCCAGTAGGGCCCAGGGAGCACGCGGCAATCAGCCCCAGCATTTT,CASRAQGARGNQPQHF
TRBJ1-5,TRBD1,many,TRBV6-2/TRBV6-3,TGTGCCAGCAGTTGGACAGGGCAGCAGCCCCAGCATTTT,CASSWTGQQPQHF
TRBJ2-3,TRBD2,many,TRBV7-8,TGTGCCAGCAGCTTAGCGGGACTACGCGCAGATACGCAGTATTTT,CASSLAGLRADTQYF
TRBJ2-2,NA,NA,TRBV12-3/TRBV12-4,TGTGCCAGCAGTTTCGGACAGTTCACCGGGGAGCTGTTTTTT,CASSFGQFTGELFF
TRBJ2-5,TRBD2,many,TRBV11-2,TGTGCCAGCAACTTTGGACTAGCGGGAGAGACCCAGTACTTC,CASNFGLAGETQYF
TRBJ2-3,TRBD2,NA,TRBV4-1,TGCGCCAGCAGCTATCCCGGGACTAGCGGCCGGCAGTATTTT,CASSYPGTSGRQYF
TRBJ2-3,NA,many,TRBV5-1,TGCGCCAGCAGCTTGGTTACCGGATCCAGCACAGATACGCAGTATTTT,CASSLVTGSSTDTQYF
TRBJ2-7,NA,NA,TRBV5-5,TGTGCCAGCAGCTTGACTACTCCCTACGAGCAGTACTTC,CASSLTTPYEQYF
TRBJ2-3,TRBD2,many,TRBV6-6,TGTGCCAGCAGTTACCTAGCGGGAGTCGACACAGATACGCAGTATTTT,CASSYLAGVDTDTQYF
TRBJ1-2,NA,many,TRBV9,TGTGCCAGCAGCGGAGGACCGGGGGACTATGGCTACACCTTC,CASSGGPGDYGYTF
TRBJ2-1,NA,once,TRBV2,TGTGCCACCAAGACTGCGGGCTCATACAATGAGCAGTTCTTC,CATKTAGSYNEQFF
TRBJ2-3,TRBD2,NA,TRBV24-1,TGTGCCATCTCGAGGCGCGGGAGGGGATCAGATACGCAGTATTTT,CAISRRGRGSDTQYF
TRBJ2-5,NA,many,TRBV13,TGTGCCAGCAGCTTAATTCGGAATGACTACCAAGAGACCCAGTACTTC,CASSLIRNDYQETQYF
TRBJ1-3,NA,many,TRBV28,TGTGCCAGCAGTTCGACCGGGCGTAACTCTGGAAACACCATATATTTT,CASSSTGRNSGNTIYF
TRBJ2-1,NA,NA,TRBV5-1,TGCGCCAGCAGCTTGGGATTACTTGCGGAGCAGTTCTTC,CASSLGLLAEQFF
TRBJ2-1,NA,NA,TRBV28,TGTGCCAGCAGCTTCGCCACCAGAGATTTAGGGCCGTTCTTC,CASSFATRDLGPFF
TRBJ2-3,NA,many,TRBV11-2,TGTGCCAGCAGCTTAGATCGTTTTATAGATACGCAGTATTTT,CASSLDRFIDTQYF
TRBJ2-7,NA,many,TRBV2,TGTGCCAGCAGTGTATACGAGCAGTACTTC,CASSVYEQYF
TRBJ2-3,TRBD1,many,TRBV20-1,TGCAGTCTAACGGGACAGGGGCCAGATACGCAGTATTTT,CSLTGQGPDTQYF
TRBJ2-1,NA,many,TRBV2,TGTGCCAGCAGGCGAACTAGGGAGGCAGACAATGAGCAGTTCTTC,CASRRTREADNEQFF
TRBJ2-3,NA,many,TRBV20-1,TGCAGTGCTAGAGATGTCGGTCTAGCTACAGATACGCAGTATTTT,CSARDVGLATDTQYF
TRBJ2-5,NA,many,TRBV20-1,TGCAGTGCTAGGAAGGACATCCAAGAGACCCAGTACTTC,CSARKDIQETQYF
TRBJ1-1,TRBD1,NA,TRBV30,TGTGCCTGGAGTGCGACAGGGCGGCCCACTGAAGCTTTCTTT,CAWSATGRPTEAFF
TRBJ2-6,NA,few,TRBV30,TGTGCCTGGAGTGTACGTTGGGGGGCGGTGTCAGCCAACGTCCTGACTTTC,CAWSVRWGAVSANVLTF
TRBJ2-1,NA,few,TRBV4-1,TGCGCCAGCAGCCAAGCAGGGTTGGGCTCCTACAATGAGCAGTTCTTC,CASSQAGLGSYNEQFF
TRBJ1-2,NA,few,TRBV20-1,TGCAGTGCTAGAGTGGGGGGGGAGAGAGGCTACACCTTC,CSARVGGERGYTF
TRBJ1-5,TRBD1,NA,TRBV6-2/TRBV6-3,TGTGCCAGCAGCCCATGGACAGGGAAGGTTCAGCCCCAGCATTTT,CASSPWTGKVQPQHF
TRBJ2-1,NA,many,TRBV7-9,TGTGCCAGCAGCTTAGACGGAGAGCAGTTCTTC,CASSLDGEQFF
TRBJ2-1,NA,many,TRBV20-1,TGCAGTGCTAGTAGCCTGGCTAGGGGGGCAATGGATGAGCAGTTCTTC,CSASSLARGAMDEQFF
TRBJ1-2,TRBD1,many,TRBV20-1,TGCAGTGCTAGAACATCAGGGGGCGCGGGTGGCTACACCTTC,CSARTSGGAGGYTF
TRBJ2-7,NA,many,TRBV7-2,TGTGCCAGCAGCATCCCGTCGACAGGGAGGGACGAGCAGTACTTC,CASSIPSTGRDEQYF
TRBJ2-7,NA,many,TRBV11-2,TGTGCCAGCAGCTCGCTCCAGTCTCCTAGCCGGACTACCTACGAGCAGTACTTC,CASSSLQSPSRTTYEQYF
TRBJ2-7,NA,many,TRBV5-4,TGTGCCAGCAGCTTGCCGGGACAAGTCTACGAGCAGTACTTC,CASSLPGQVYEQYF